This is a list of T cell receptor beta chains from one sample in a study of T cell repertoires in cytomegalovirus infection. TCRdb itself ran the reads through MiXCR, one entry per CDR3 protein. Found here are 250,000 to 300,000 distinct CDR3 sequences, roughly 9.1% of them singletons; the top ten hold about 14%. Sequencing used PBMCs. These receptors came from a human donor in good health (CMV status not recorded). Some clones in this sample may be carry-over from other donors' samples. CDR3s leave out the opening cysteine and the closing phenylalanine or tryptophan. D genes are given only for firm matches. Only some rows state a clone size, as once, few, many or a class for expanded clones.

many,TRBV20-1,TRBD2,SAWASGTYEQY
many,TRBV7-6,TRBD1,ANGQENIQY
many,TRBV11-3,NA,ASSQGVENIQY
once,TRBV6-6,TRBD2,ATSPGLAGGPHNEQF
NA,TRBV2,NA,ASTGQWAF
many,TRBV7-2,TRBD2,ASIGLAGSSSYNEQF
many,TRBV12-3/TRBV12-4,NA,ASSQPPGNEQF
few,TRBV20-1,TRBD2,SARTSGSGTQY
NA,TRBV7-2,NA,ASRVDRRDEKLF
NA,TRBV19,NA,ASSTGAQETQY
few,TRBV7-3,TRBD1,ASSKGQGRTEAF
NA,TRBV27,NA,ASSLSPHTAYEQY
many,TRBV27,TRBD1,ASSLLTGIEAF
few,TRBV20-1,NA,SARRDGLSYGYT
few,TRBV20-1,TRBD1,SALGQGSNQPQH
many,TRBV7-8,TRBD1,ASSSRQGAGTGELF
few,TRBV7-2,TRBD2,ASSFSTGGGKNEQF
many,TRBV10-3,NA,AISESSWGARETQY
many,TRBV29-1,NA,SRYPRDYADTQY
many,TRBV18,TRBD2,ASSPSGGDEQF
few,TRBV7-9,NA,ASRLAKGIYNEQF
many,TRBV7-8,NA,ASGEGTDTQY
few,TRBV29-1,TRBD1,SVRTGTSEAF